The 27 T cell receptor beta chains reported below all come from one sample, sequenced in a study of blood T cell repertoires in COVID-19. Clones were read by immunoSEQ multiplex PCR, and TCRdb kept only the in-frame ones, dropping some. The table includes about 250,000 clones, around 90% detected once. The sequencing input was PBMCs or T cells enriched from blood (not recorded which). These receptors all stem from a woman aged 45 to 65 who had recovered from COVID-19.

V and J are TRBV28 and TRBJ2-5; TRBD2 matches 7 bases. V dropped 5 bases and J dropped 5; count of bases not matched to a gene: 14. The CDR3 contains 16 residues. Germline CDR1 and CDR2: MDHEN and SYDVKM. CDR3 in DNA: TGTGCCAGCAGTCGCGTCGACGGGGGGTCGGTGGAGACCCAGTACTTC. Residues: CASSRVDGGSVETQYF.

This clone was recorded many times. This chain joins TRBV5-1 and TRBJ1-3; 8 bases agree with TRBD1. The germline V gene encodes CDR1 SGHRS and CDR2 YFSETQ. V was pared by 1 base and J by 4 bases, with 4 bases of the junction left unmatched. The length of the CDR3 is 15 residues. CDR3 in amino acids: CASSLRTGSGNTIYF. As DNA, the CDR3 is TGCGCCAGCAGCTTGAGGACAGGGTCAGGAAACACCATATATTTT.

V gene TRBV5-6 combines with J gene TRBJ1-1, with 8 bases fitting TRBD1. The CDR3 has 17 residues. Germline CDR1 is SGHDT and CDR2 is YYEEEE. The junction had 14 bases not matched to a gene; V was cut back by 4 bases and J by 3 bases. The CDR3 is CASSLGGPGGSYTEAFF. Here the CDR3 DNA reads TGTGCCAGCAGCCTGGGCGGACCAGGGGGCAGTTACACTGAAGCTTTCTTT.

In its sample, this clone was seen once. The CDR3 loop is CASSSLTISPLHF. For the CDR3, the DNA is TGTGCCAGCAGCTCCTTGACTATTTCACCCCTCCACTTT. This chain connects TRBV7-9 to TRBJ1-6; D ambiguous. The CDR3 sequence is 13 residues long. V was pared by 4 bases and J by 9 bases, with 10 bases between. Germline-derived CDR1 and CDR2 are SEHNR and FQNEAQ (reference sequence).

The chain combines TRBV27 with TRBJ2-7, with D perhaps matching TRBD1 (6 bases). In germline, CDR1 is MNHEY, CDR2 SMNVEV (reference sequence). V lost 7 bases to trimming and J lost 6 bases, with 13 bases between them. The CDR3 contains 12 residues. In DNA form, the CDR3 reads TGTGCCAGCAAACAGGGTAACGCCGAGCAGTACTTC. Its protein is CASKQGNAEQYF.

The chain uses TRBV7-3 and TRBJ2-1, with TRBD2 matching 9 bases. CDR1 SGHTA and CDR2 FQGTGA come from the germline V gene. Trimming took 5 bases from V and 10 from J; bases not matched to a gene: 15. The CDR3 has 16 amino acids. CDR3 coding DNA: TGTGCCAGCAGCCCAAGACTAGCGGATCCAATCGGGGAGCAGTTCTTC. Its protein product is CASSPRLADPIGEQFF. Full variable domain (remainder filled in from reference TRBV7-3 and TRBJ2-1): GAGVSQTPSNKVTEKGKYVELRCDPISGHTALYWYRQSLGQGPEFLIYFQGTGAADDSGLPNDRFFAVRPEGSVSTLKIQRTERGDSAVYLCASSPRLADPIGEQFFGPGTRLTVL.

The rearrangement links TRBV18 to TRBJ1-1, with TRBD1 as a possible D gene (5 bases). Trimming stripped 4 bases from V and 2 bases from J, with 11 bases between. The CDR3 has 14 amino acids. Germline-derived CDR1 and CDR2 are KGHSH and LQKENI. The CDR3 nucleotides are TGTGCCAGCTCACTCGACAGCCTAAACACTGAAGCTTTCTTT. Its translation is CASSLDSLNTEAFF.

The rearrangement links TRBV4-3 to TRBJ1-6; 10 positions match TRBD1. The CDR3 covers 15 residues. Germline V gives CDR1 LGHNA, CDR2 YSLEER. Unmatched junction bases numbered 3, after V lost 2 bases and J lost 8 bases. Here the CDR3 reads CASSQSGTGDSPLHF. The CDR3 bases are TGCGCCAGCAGCCAATCAGGGACAGGGGATTCACCCCTCCACTTT.

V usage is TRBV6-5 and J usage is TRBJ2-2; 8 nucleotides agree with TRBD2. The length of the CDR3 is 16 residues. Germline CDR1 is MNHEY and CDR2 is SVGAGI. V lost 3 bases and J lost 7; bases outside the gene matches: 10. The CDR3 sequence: CASSYRREGVNGELFF. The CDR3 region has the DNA TGTGCCAGCAGTTATCGCCGGGAGGGGGTAAACGGGGAGCTGTTTTTT.

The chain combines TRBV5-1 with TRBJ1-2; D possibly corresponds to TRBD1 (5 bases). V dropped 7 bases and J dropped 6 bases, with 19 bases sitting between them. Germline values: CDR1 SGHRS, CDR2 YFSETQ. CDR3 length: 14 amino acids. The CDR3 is CASWGGPGRHGYTF. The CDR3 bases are TGCGCCAGCTGGGGGGGACCGGGGAGGCATGGCTACACCTTC.

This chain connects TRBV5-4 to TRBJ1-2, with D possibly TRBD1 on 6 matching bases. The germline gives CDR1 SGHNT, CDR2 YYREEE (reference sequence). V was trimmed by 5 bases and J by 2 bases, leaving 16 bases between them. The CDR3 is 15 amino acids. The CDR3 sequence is CASRNRDTLNYGYTF. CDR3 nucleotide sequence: TGTGCCAGCAGGAACCGGGACACTCTCAACTATGGCTACACCTTC.

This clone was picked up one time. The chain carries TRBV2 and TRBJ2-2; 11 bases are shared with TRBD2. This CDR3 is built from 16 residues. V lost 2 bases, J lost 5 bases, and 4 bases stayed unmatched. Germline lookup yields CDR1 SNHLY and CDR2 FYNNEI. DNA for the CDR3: TGTGCCAGCAGTGAACAGGGACTAGCGGAGACCGGGGAGCTGTTTTTT. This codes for CASSEQGLAETGELFF.

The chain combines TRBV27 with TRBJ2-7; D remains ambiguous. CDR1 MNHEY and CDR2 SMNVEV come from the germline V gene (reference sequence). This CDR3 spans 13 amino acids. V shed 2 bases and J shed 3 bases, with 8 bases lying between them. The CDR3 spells CASSLRVNYEQYF. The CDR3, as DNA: TGTGCCAGCAGTTTACGAGTTAACTACGAGCAGTACTTC.

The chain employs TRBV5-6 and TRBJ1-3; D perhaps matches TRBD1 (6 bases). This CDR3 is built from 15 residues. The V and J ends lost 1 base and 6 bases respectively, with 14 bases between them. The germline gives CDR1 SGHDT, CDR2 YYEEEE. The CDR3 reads CASSLPGQQSNTIYF. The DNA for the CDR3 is TGTGCCAGCAGCTTGCCCGGACAGCAATCAAACACCATATATTTT.

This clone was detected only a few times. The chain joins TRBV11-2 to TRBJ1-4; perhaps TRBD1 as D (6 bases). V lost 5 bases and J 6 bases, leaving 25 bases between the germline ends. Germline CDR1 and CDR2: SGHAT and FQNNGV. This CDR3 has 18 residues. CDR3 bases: TGTGCCAGCAGCCGATTACTGGACATATCAAGGGGGTATGAAAAACTGTTTTTT. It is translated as CASSRLLDISRGYEKLFF.

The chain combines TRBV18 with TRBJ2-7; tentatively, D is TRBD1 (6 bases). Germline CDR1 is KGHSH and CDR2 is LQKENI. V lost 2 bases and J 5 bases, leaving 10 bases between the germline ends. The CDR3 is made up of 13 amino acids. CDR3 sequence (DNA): TGTGCCAGCTCACCAATCAGGGGAAACGAGCAGTACTTC. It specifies CASSPIRGNEQYF.

For the CDR3, the DNA is TGTGCCTGGAAGGGCGCGGGAGGGCATTCCCTAGCCAAAAACATTCAGTACTTC. This sequence encodes CAWKGAGGHSLAKNIQYF. J is TRBJ2-4 and V is TRBV30; 9 nucleotides match TRBD2. V shed 4 bases and J 0 bases; nucleotides not matched to a gene: 13. This CDR3 has 18 residues. The V gene's germline CDR1 is GTSNPN and CDR2 SVGIG (reference sequence).

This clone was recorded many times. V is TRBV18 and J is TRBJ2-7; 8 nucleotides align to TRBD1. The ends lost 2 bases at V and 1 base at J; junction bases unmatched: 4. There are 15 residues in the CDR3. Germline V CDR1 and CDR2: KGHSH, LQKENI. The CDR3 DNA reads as TGTGCCAGCTCACCAGGGACAGGCCTATCCTACGAGCAGTACTTC. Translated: CASSPGTGLSYEQYF.

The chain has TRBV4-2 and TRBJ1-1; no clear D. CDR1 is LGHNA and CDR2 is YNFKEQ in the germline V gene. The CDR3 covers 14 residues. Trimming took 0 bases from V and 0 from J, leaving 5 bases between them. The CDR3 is CASSQEHLNTEAFF. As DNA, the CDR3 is TGTGCCAGCAGCCAAGAACACCTGAACACTGAAGCTTTCTTT.

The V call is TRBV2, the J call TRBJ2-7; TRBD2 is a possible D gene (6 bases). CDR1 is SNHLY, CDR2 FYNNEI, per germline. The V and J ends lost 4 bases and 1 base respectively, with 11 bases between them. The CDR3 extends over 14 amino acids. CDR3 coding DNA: TGTGCCAGCAGTGTCCAGGAGGGGTCCTACGAGCAGTACTTC. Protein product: CASSVQEGSYEQYF.

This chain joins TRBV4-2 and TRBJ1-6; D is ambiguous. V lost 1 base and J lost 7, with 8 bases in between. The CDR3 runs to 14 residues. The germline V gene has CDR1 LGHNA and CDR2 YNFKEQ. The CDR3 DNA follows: TGTGCCAGCAGCCAAGTCTTACAGAATTCACCCCTCCACTTT. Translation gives CASSQVLQNSPLHF.

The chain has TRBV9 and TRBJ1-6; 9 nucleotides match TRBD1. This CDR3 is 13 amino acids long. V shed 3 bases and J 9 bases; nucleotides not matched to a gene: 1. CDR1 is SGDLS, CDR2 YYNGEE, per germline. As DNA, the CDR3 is TGTGCCAGCAGCGAGGGACAGGGTTCACCCCTCCACTTT. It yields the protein CASSEGQGSPLHF. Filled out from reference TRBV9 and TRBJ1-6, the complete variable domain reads DSGVTQTPKHLITATGQRVTLRCSPRSGDLSVYWYQQSLDQGLQFLIQYYNGEERAKGNILERFSAQQFPDLHSELNLSSLELGDSALYFCASSEGQGSPLHFGNGTRLTVT.

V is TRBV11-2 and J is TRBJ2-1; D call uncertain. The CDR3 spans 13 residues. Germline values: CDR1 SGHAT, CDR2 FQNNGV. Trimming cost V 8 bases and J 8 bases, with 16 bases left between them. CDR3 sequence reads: CASEQIKRHEQFF. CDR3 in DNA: TGTGCCAGCGAACAAATAAAGAGGCATGAGCAGTTCTTC.

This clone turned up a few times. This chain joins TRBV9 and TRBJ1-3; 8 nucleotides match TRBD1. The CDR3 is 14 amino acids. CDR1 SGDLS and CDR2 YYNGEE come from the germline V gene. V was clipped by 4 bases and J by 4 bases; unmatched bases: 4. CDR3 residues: CASSLRDRGNTIYF. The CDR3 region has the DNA TGTGCCAGCAGCCTCCGGGACAGGGGAAACACCATATATTTT.

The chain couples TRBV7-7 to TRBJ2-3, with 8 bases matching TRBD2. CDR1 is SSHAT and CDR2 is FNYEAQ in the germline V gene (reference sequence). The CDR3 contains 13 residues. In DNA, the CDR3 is TGTGCTGGCAGCTTGGGACTAGAGAATACGCAGTATTTT. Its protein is CAGSLGLENTQYF.

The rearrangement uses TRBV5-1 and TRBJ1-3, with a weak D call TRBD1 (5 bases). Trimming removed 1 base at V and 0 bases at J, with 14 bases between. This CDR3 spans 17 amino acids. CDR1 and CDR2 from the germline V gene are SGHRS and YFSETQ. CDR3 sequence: CASSLTTGTPSGNTIYF. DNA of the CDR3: TGCGCCAGCAGCTTGACAACAGGAACACCCTCTGGAAACACCATATATTTT.

The CDR3 loop reads CASSFTGGKSGELFF. In nucleotides, the CDR3 is TGTGCCAGCAGCTTCACGGGAGGAAAGTCCGGGGAGCTGTTTTTT. The V gene is TRBV11-3, the J gene TRBJ2-2; TRBD2 aligns across 7 bases. Unmatched junction bases numbered 7, after V lost 3 bases and J lost 6 bases. Germline V CDR1 and CDR2: SGHNT, YENEEA. The CDR3 is 15 amino acids.